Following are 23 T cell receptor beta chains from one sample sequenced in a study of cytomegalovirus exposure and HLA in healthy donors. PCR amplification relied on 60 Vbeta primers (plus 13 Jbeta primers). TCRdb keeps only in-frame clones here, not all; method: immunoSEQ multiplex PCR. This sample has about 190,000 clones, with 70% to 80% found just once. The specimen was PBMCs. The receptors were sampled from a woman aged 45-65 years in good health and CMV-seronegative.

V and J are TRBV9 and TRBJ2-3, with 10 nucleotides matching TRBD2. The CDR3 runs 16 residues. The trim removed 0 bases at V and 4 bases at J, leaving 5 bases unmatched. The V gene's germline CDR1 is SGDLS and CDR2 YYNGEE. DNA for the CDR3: TGTGCCAGCAGCGTAGAGAGCGGGAGGGGTTCAGATACGCAGTATTTT. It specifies CASSVESGRGSDTQYF.

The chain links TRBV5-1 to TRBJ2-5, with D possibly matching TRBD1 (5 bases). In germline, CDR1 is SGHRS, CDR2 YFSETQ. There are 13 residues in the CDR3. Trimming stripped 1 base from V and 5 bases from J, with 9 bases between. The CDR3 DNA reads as TGCGCCAGCAGCTTGACAGGTGGGGAGACCCAGTACTTC. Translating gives CASSLTGGETQYF.

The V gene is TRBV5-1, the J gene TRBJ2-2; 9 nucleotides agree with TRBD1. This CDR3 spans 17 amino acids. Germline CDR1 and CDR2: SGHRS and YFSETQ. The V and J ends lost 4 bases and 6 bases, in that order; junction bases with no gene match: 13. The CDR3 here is CASSLDRGFRVAGELFF. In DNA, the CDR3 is TGCGCCAGCAGCCTCGACAGGGGGTTTCGGGTTGCCGGGGAGCTGTTTTTT.

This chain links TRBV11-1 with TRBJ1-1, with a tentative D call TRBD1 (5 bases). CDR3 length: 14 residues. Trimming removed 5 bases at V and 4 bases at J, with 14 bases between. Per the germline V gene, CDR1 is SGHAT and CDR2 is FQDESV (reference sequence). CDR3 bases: TGTGCCAGCAGCCCATACCGGGGGAGCACTGAAGCTTTCTTT. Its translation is CASSPYRGSTEAFF.

CDR3: CAIGALNEQFF. CDR3 bases: TGTGCCATCGGGGCCCTCAATGAGCAGTTCTTC. The chain is built from TRBV10-3 and TRBJ2-1; possible D gene TRBD1, 5 bases. CDR3 length equals 11 residues. V was shortened by 8 bases and J by 6 bases, with 8 bases between the two germline ends. In germline, CDR1 is ENHRY, CDR2 SYGVKD.

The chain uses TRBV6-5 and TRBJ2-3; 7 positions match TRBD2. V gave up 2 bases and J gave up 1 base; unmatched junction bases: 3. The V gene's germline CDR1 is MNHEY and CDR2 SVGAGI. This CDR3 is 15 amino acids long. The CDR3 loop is CASSYILAGTDTQYF. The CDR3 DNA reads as TGTGCCAGCAGTTACATTCTAGCGGGCACAGATACGCAGTATTTT.

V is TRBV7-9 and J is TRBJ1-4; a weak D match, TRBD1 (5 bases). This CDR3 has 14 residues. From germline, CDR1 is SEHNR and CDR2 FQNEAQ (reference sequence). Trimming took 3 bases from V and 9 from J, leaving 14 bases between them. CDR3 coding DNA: TGTGCCAGCAGCTTTAACTCGGACATTAAAAAACTGTTTTTT. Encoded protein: CASSFNSDIKKLFF.

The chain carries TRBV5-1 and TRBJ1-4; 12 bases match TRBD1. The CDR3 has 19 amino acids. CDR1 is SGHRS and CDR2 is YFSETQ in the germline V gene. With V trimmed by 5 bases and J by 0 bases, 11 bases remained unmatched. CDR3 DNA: TGCGCCAGCAGAGGGGCCGGGACAGGGGGCGCAGCAACTAATGAAAAACTGTTTTTT. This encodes CASRGAGTGGAATNEKLFF.

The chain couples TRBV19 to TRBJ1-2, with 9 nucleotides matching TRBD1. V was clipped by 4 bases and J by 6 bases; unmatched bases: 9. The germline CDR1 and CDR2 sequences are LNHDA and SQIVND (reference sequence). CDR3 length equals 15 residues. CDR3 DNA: TGTGCCAGTAGTAAATCGGGACAGGGAATTGATGGCTACACCTTC. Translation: CASSKSGQGIDGYTF.

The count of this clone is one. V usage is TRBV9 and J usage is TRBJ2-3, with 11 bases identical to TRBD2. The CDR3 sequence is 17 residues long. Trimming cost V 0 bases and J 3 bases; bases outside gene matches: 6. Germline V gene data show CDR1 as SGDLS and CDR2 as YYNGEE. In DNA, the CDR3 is TGTGCCAGCAGCGTAGCTCGTGCTAGCGGGGGGACAGATACGCAGTATTTT. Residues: CASSVARASGGTDTQYF.

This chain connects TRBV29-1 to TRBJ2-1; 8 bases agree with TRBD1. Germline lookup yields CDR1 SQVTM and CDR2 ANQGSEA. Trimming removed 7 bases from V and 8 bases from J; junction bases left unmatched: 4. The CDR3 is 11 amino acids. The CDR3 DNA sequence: TGCAGCGGTGACAGGGGACATGAGCAGTTCTTC. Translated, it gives CSGDRGHEQFF.

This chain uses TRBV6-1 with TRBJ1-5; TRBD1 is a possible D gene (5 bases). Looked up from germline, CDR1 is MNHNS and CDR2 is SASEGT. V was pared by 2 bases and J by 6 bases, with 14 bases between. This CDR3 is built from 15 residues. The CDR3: CASSELRGVGQPQHF. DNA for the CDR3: TGTGCCAGCAGTGAATTGCGGGGGGTTGGTCAGCCCCAGCATTTT.

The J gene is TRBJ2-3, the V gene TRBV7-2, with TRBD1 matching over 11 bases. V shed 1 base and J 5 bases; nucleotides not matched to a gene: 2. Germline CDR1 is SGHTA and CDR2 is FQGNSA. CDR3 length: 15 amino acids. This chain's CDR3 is CASSLGGQGGDTQYF. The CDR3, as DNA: TGTGCCAGCAGCTTAGGGGGACAGGGGGGAGATACGCAGTATTTT.

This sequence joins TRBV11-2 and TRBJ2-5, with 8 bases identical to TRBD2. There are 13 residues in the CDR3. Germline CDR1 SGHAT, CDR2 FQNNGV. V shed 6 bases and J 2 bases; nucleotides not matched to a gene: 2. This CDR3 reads CASSSGAQETQYF. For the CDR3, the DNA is TGTGCCAGCAGTAGCGGGGCTCAAGAGACCCAGTACTTC.

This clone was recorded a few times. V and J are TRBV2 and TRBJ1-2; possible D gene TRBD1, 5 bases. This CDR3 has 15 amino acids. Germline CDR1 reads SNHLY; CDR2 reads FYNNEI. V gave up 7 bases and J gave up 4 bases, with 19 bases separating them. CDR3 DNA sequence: TGTGCCAGCACCCCCTCCGGGGGGAAGATCTATGGCTACACCTTC. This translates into CASTPSGGKIYGYTF.

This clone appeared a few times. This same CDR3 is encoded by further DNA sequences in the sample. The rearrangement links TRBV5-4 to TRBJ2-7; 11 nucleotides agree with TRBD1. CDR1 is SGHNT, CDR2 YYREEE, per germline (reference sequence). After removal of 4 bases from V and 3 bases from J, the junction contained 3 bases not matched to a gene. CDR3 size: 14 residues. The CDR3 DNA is TGTGCCAGCAGCCCTGGGACAGGGGGCTACGAGCAGTACTTC. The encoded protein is CASSPGTGGYEQYF. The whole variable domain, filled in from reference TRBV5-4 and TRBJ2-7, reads ETGVTQSPTHLIKTRGQQVTLRCSSQSGHNTVSWYQQALGQGPQFIFQYYREEENGRGNFPPRFSGLQFPNYSSELNVNALELDDSALYLCASSPGTGGYEQYFGPGTRLTVT.

CDR3 sequence (DNA): TGTGCCAGCAGCGGGACTAGCGGGGGCTACGAGCAGTACTTC. As protein: CASSGTSGGYEQYF. The chain employs TRBV7-6 and TRBJ2-7; 14 bases fit TRBD2. Germline values: CDR1 SGHVS, CDR2 FNYEAQ. The V gene end was trimmed by 5 bases and the J gene end by 3 bases; junction bases not matched to a gene: 0. The CDR3 runs to 14 residues.

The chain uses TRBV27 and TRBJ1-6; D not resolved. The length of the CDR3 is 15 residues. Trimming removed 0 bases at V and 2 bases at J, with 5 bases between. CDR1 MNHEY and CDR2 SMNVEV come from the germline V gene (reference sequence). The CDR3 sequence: CASSLSGAYNSPLHF. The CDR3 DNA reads TGTGCCAGCAGTTTATCCGGAGCCTATAATTCACCCCTCCACTTT.

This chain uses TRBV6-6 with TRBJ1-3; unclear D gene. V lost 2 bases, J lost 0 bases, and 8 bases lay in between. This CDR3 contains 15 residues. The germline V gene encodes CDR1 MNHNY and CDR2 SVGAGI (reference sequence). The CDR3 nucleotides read TGTGCCAGCAGTTACCAGGTTAGCTCTGGAAACACCATATATTTT. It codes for CASSYQVSSGNTIYF.

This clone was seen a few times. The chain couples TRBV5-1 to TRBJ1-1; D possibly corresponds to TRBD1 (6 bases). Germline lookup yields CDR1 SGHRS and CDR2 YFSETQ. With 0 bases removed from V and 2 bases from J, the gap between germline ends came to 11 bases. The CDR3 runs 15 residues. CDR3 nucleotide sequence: TGCGCCAGCAGCTTGGCCGCAGGGACAAACACTGAAGCTTTCTTT. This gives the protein CASSLAAGTNTEAFF. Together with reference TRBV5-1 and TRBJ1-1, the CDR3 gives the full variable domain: KAGVTQTPRYLIKTRGQQVTLSCSPISGHRSVSWYQQTPGQGLQFLFEYFSETQRNKGNFPGRFSGRQFSNSRSEMNVSTLELGDSALYLCASSLAAGTNTEAFFGQGTRLTVV.

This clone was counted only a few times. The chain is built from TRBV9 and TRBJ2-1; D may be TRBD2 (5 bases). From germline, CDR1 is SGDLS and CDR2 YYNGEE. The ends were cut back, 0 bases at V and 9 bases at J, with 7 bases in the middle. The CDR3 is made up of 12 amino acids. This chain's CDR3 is CASSVVRGEQFF. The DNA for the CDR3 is TGTGCCAGCAGCGTAGTCCGGGGTGAGCAGTTCTTC.

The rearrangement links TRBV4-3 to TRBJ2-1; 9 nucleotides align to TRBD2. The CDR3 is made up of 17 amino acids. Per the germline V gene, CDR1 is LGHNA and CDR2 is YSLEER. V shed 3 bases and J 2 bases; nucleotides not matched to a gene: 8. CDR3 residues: CASSQGRLAVTYNEQFF. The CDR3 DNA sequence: TGCGCCAGCAGCCAGGGGAGACTAGCGGTTACCTACAATGAGCAGTTCTTC.

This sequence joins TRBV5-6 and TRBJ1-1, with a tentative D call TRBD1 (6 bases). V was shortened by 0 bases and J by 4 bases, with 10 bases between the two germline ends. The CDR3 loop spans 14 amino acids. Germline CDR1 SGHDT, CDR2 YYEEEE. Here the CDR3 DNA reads TGTGCCAGCAGCTTGGGGCAGGGGAGCACTGAAGCTTTCTTT. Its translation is CASSLGQGSTEAFF.